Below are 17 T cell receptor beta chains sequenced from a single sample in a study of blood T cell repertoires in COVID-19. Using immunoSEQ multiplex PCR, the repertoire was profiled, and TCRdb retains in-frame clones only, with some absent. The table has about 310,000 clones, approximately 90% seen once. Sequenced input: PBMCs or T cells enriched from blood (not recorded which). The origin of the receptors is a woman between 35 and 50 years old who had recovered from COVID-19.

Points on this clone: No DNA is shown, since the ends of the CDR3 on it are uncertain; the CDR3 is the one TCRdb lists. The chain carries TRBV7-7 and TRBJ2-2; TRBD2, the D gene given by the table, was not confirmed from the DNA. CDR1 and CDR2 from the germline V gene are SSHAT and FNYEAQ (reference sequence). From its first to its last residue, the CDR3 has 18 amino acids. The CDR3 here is CASSLAFFGGGETGELFF.

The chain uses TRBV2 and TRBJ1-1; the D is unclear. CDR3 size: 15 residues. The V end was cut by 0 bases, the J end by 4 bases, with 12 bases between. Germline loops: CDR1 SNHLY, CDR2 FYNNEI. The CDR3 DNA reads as TGTGCCAGCAGTGAAGCGAGGGAGGATGCCACTGAAGCTTTCTTT. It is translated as CASSEAREDATEAFF.

The CDR3 loop is CARGSLILGLAGPNSYNEQFF. CDR3 nucleotides: TGTGCCAGGGGAAGCCTAATCCTCGGACTAGCGGGACCCAACTCCTACAATGAGCAGTTCTTC. The genes are TRBV21-1 and TRBJ2-1; the D call of TRBD2 is as the table states it, not checked on the DNA. TRBV21-1 is shown as a pseudogene. CDR3 length equals 21 residues.

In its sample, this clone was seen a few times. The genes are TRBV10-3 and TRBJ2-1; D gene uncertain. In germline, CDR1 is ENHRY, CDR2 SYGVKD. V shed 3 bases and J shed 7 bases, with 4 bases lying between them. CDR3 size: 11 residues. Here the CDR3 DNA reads TGTGCCATCAGTGAACTAAATGAGCAGTTCTTC. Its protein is CAISELNEQFF.

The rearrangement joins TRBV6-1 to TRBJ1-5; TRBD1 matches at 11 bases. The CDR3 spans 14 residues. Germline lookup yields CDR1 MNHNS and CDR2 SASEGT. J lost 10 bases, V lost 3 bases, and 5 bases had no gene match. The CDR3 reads CASSEDRGRLPQHF. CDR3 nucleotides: TGTGCCAGCAGTGAGGACAGGGGGCGTCTACCCCAGCATTTT.

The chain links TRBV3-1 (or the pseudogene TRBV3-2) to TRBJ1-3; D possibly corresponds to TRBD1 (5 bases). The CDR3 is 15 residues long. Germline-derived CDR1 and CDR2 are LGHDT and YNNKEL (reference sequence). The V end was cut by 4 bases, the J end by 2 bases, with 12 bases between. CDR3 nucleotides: TGTGCCAGCAGCCTTGACGGGGGGGCTGGAAACACCATATATTTT. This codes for CASSLDGGAGNTIYF.

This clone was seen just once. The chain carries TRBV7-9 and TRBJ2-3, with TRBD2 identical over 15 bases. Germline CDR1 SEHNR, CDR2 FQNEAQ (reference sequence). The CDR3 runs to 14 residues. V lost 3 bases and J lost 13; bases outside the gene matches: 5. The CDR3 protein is CASSFQGLAGGEYF. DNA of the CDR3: TGTGCCAGCAGCTTTCAGGGACTAGCGGGGGGAGAGTATTTT.

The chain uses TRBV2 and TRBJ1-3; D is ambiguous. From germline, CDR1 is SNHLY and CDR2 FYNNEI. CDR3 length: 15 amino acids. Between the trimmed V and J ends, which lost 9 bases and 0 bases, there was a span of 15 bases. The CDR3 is CASWAGQVSGNTIYF. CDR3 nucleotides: TGTGCCAGTTGGGCTGGGCAGGTCTCTGGAAACACCATATATTTT. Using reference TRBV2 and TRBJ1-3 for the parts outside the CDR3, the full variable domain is EPEVTQTPSHQVTQMGQEVILRCVPISNHLYFYWYRQILGQKVEFLVSFYNNEISEKSEIFDDQFSVERPDGSNFTLKIRSTKLEDSAMYFCASWAGQVSGNTIYFGEGSWLTVV.

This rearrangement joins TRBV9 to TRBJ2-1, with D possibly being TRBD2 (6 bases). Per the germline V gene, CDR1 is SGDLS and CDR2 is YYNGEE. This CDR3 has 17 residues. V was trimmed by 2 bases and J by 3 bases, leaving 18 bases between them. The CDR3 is CASSVSPGPGDYNEQFF. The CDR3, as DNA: TGTGCCAGCAGCGTCTCCCCGGGACCGGGAGACTACAATGAGCAGTTCTTC.

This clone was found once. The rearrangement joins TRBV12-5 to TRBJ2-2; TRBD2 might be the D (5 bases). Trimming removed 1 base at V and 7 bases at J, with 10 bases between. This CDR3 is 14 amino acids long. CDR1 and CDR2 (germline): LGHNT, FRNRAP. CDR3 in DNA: TGTGCTAGTGGTTTGGGGACTCAATACGGGGAGCTGTTTTTT. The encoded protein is CASGLGTQYGELFF.

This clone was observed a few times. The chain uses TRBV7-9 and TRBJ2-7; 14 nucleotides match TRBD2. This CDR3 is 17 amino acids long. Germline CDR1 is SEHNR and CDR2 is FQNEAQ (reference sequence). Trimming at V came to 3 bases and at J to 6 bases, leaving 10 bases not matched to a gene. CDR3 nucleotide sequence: TGTGCCAGCAGCTTTCTTGCAGGACTAGCGGGAGGTCTCGAGCAGTACTTC. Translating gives CASSFLAGLAGGLEQYF.

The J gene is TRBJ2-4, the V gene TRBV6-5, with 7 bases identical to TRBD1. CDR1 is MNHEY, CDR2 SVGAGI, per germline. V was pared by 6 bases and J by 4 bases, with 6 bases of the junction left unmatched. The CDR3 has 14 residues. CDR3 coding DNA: TGTGCCAGCAGGCATCCGGGACAGAAAAACATTCAGTACTTC. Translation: CASRHPGQKNIQYF.

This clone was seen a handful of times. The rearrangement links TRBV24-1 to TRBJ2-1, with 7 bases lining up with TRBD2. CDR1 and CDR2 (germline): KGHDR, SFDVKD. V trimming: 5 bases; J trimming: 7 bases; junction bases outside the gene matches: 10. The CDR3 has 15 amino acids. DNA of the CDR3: TGTGCCACCAGTGCCCCCCGCGGGGGTGGGAATGAGCAGTTCTTC. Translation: CATSAPRGGGNEQFF.

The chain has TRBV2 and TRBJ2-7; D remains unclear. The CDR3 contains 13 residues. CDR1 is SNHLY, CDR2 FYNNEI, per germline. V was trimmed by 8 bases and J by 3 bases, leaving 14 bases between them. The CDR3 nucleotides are TGTGCCAGCGCCTGGGCCAATCTCTACGAGCAGTACTTC. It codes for CASAWANLYEQYF.

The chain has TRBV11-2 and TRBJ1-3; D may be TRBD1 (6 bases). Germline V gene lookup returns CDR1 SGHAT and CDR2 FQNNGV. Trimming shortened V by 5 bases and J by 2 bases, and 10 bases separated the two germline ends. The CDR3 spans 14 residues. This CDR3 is CASSQQGAGNTIYF. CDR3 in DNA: TGTGCCAGCAGCCAACAGGGCGCTGGAAACACCATATATTTT. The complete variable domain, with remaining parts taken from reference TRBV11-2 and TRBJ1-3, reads EAGVAQSPRYKIIEKRQSVAFWCNPISGHATLYWYQQILGQGPKLLIQFQNNGVVDDSQLPKDRFSAERLKGVDSTLKIQPAKLEDSAVYLCASSQQGAGNTIYFGEGSWLTVV.

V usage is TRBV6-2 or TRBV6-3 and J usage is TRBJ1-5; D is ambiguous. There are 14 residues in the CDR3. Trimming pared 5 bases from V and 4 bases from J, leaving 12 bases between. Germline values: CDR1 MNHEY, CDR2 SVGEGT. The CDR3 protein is CASSPPIINQPQHF. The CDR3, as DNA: TGTGCCAGCAGTCCCCCTATAATTAATCAGCCCCAGCATTTT.

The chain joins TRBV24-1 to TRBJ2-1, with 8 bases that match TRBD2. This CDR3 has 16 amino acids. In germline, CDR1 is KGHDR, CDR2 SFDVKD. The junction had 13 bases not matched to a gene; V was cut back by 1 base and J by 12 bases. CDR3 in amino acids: CATSDFLSGRGVGQFF. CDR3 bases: TGTGCCACCAGTGATTTTCTGAGCGGGAGAGGAGTGGGGCAGTTCTTC.